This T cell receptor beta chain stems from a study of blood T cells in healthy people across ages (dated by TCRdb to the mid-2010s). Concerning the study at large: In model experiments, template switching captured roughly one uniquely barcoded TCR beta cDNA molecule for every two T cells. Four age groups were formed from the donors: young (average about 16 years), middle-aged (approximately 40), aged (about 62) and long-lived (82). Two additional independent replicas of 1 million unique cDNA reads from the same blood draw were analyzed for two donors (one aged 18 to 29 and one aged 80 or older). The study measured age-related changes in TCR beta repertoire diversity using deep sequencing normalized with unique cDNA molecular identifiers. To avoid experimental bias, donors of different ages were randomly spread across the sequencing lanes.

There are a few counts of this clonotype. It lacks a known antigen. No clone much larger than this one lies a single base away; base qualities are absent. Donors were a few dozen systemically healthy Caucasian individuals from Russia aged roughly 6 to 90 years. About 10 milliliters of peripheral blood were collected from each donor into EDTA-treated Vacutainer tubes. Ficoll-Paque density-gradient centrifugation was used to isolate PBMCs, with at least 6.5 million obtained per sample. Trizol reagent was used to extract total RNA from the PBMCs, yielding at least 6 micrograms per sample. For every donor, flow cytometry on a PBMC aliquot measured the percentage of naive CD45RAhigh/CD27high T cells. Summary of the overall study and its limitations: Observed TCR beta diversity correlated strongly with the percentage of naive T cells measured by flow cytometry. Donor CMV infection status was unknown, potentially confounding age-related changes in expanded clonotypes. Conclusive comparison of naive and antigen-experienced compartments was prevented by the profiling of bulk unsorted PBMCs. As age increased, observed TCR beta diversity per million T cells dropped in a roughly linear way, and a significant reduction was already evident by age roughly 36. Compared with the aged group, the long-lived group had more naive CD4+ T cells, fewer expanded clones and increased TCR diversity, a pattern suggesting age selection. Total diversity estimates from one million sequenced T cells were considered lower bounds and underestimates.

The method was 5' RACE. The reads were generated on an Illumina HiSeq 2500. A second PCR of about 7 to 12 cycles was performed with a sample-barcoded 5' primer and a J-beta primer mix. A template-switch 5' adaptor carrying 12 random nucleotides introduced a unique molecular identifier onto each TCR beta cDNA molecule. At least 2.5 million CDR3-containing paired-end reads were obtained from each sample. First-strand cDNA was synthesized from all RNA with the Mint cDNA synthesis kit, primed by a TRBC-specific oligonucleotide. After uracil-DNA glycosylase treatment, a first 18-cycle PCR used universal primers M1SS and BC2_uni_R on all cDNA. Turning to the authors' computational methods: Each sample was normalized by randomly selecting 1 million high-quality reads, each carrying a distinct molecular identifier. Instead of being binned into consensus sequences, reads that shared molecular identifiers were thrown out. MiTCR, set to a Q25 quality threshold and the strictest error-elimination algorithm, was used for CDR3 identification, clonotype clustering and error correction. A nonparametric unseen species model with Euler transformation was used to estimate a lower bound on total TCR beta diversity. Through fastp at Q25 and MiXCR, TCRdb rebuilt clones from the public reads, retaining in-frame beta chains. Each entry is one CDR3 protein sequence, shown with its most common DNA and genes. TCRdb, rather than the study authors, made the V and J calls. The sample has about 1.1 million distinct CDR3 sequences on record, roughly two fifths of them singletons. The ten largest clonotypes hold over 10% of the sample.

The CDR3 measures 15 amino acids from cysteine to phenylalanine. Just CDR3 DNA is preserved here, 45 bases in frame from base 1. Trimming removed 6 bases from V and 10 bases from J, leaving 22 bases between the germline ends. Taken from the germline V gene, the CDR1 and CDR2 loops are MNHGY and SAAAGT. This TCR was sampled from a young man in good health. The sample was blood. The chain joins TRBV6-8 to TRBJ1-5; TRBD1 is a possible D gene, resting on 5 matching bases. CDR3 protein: CASRIRGPRFFPQHF. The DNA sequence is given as TGTGCCAGCAGAATAAGGGGACCTCGCTTTTTTCCCCAGCATTTT.